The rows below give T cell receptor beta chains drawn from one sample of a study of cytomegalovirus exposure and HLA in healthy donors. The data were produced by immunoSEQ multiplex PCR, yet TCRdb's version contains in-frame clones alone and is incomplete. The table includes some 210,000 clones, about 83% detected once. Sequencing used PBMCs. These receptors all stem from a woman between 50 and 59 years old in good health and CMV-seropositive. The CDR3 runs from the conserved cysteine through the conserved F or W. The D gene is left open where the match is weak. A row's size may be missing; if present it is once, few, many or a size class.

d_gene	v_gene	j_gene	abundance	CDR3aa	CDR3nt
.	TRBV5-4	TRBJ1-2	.	CASSEEPGQNYGYTF	TGTGCCAGCAGCGAGGAACCGGGACAAAACTATGGCTACACCTTC
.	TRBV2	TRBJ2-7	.	CASSEYGEQYF	TGTGCCAGCAGTGAATACGGCGAGCAGTACTTC
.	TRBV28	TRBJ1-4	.	CASSPRLMNEKLFF	TGTGCCAGCAGTCCGCGCTTAATGAACGAAAAACTGTTTTTT
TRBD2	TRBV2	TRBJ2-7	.	CASSLAGGGTSEQYF	TGTGCCAGCAGTCTCGCCGGCGGGGGGACCAGCGAGCAGTACTTC
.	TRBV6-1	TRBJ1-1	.	CASSSIQGPRTEAFF	TGTGCCAGCAGTTCGATCCAGGGGCCACGCACTGAAGCTTTCTTT
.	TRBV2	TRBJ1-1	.	CASSGPGKAFF	TGTGCCAGCAGTGGGCCGGGGAAAGCTTTCTTT
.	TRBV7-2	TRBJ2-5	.	CAGSGGARETQYF	TGTGCCGGGTCTGGGGGGGCGCGGGAGACCCAGTACTTC
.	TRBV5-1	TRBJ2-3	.	CASCQTPSTDTQYF	TGCGCCAGCTGCCAGACTCCGAGCACAGATACGCAGTATTTT
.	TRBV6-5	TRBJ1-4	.	CASSSERRRSEKLFF	TGTGCCAGCAGTTCCGAGCGTCGACGTAGTGAAAAACTGTTTTTT
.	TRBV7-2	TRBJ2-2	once	CASSLVQGRGTGELFF	TGTGCCAGCAGCTTAGTACAGGGCCGGGGCACCGGGGAGCTGTTTTTT
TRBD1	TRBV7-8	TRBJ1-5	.	CASSPSPDRRYSNQPQHF	TGTGCCAGCAGCCCGTCCCCGGACAGGAGGTATAGCAATCAGCCCCAGCATTTT
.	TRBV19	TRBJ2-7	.	CASSIRGNENEQYF	TGTGCCAGTAGTATACGAGGGAATGAGAACGAGCAGTACTTC
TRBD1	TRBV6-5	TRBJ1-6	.	CASSYAAGQLFSPLHF	TGTGCCAGCAGTTACGCGGCGGGACAGTTATTTTCACCCCTCCACTTT
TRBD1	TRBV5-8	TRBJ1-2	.	CARGRPTGQGPYGYTF	TGTGCCAGGGGTCGGCCAACGGGACAGGGTCCCTATGGCTACACCTTC
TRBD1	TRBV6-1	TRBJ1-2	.	CASRGRDRGLYGYTF	TGTGCCAGCAGGGGCAGGGACAGGGGGTTATATGGCTACACCTTC
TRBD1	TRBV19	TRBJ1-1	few	CASSILGQGGTEAFF	TGTGCCAGTAGTATATTGGGACAGGGGGGGACTGAAGCTTTCTTT
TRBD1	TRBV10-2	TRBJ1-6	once	CASSESIGQGSNSPLHF	TGCGCCAGCAGTGAGTCGATCGGACAGGGTAGCAATTCACCCCTCCACTTT
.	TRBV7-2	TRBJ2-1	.	CASSLHNEQFF	TGTGCCAGCAGCCTACACAATGAGCAGTTCTTC
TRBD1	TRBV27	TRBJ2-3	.	CASGYRTGGMTDTQYF	TGTGCCAGCGGCTACCGGACAGGGGGCATGACAGATACGCAGTATTTT
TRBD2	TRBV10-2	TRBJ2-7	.	CASRSSGGYEQYF	TGCGCCAGCAGGTCCAGCGGGGGCTACGAGCAGTACTTC
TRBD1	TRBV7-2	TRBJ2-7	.	CASSFIGTGGGEQYF	TGTGCCAGCAGCTTCATCGGGACAGGGGGCGGCGAGCAGTACTTC
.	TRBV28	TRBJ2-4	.	CASSTPPWAQVQNIQYF	TGTGCCAGCAGTACCCCCCCTTGGGCCCAGGTCCAAAACATTCAGTACTTC
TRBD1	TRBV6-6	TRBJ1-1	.	CASSYRDRDTEAFF	TGTGCCAGCAGTTACCGGGACAGGGACACTGAAGCTTTCTTT
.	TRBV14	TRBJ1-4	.	CASSQGWSEKLFF	TGTGCCAGCAGCCAAGGGTGGAGTGAAAAACTGTTTTTT
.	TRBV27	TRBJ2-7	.	CASSQFRGRGSEQYF	TGTGCCAGCAGCCAGTTCAGGGGTAGAGGTTCCGAGCAGTACTTC
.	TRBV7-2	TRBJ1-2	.	CASPGEGQLNYGYTF	TGTGCCAGCCCCGGGGAGGGCCAGCTTAACTATGGCTACACCTTC
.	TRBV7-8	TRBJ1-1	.	CASSLRTDMNTEAFF	TGTGCCAGCAGCTTACGGACAGATATGAACACTGAAGCTTTCTTT
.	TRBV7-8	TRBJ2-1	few	CASSTTGEQFF	TGTGCCAGCAGCACCACAGGTGAGCAGTTCTTC
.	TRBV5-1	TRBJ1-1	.	CASSLLGWTEAFF	TGCGCCAGCAGCTTGCTCGGGTGGACTGAAGCTTTCTTT
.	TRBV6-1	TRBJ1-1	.	CASSLVGSEAFF	TGTGCCAGCTCTCTCGTGGGCTCTGAAGCTTTCTTT
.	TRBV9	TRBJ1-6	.	CASSGTEDPSPLHF	TGTGCCAGCAGCGGGACGGAGGACCCTTCACCCCTCCACTTT
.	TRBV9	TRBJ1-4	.	CASSVASGWEKLFF	TGTGCCAGCAGCGTAGCATCAGGATGGGAAAAACTGTTTTTT
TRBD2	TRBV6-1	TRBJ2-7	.	CASSDRSSGSYEQYF	TGTGCCAGCAGTGATCGTTCTAGCGGTTCCTACGAGCAGTACTTC
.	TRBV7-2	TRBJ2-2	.	CASSLALGGAGELFF	TGTGCCAGCAGCTTAGCGCTGGGGGGAGCCGGGGAGCTGTTTTTT
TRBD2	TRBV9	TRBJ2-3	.	CASSPAGDTDTQYF	TGTGCCAGCAGCCCAGCGGGGGACACAGATACGCAGTATTTT
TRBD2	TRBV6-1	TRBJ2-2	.	CASSEASTSGGLDTGELFF	TGTGCCAGCAGTGAAGCGAGTACTAGCGGGGGGCTGGACACCGGGGAGCTGTTTTTT
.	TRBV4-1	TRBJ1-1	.	CASSQGAGGKTEAFF	TGCGCCAGCAGCCAAGGGGCGGGAGGGAAAACTGAAGCTTTCTTT
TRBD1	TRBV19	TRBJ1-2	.	CASSTRDRGVNYGYTF	TGTGCCAGTAGCACCCGGGACAGGGGAGTTAACTATGGCTACACCTTC
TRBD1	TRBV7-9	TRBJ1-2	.	CASSGQAQGYTF	TGTGCCAGCAGCGGACAGGCCCAGGGCTACACCTTC
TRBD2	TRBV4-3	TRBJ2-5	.	CASSQEATSGEQETQYF	TGCGCCAGCAGCCAAGAGGCGACTAGCGGGGAGCAAGAGACCCAGTACTTC
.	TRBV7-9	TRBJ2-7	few	CASSLTSRRYEQYF	TGTGCCAGCAGCTTAACCAGTCGGAGGTACGAGCAGTACTTC
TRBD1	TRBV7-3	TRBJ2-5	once	CASSRTGGRETQYF	TGTGCCAGCAGCCGGACAGGGGGCAGAGAGACCCAGTACTTC
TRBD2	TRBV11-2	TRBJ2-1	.	CASSLEGGGGYNEQFF	TGTGCCAGCAGCTTAGAGGGCGGCGGGGGGTACAATGAGCAGTTCTTC
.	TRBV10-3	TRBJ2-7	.	CATETELSYEQYF	TGTGCCACCGAGACAGAGCTCTCCTACGAGCAGTACTTC
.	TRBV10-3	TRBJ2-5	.	CAISTGTQETQYF	TGTGCCATCAGTACAGGGACACAAGAGACCCAGTACTTC
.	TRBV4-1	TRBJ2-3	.	CASSQVTSSTDTQYF	TGCGCCAGCAGCCAAGTGACTTCTAGCACAGATACGCAGTATTTT
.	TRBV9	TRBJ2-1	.	CASSVDLAGEQFF	TGTGCCAGCAGCGTAGATCTAGCCGGGGAGCAGTTCTTC
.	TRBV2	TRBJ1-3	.	CASSADRVLSGNTIYF	TGTGCCAGCAGTGCCGACCGGGTCCTCTCTGGAAACACCATATATTTT
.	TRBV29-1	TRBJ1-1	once	CSVGGRGGNTEAFF	TGCAGCGTTGGGGGGCGCGGGGGGAACACTGAAGCTTTCTTT
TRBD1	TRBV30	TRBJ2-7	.	CAWSVRGQGMVEQYF	TGTGCCTGGAGTGTAAGGGGACAGGGGATGGTCGAGCAGTACTTC
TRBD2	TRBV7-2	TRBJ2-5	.	CASNIAGGVGETQYF	TGTGCCAGCAACATAGCGGGGGGGGTCGGAGAGACCCAGTACTTC
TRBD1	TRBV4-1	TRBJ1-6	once	CASSLLGTGLGSPLHF	TGCGCCAGCAGCCTTCTTGGGACAGGGTTGGGTTCACCCCTCCACTTT
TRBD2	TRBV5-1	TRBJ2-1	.	CASSPNEGLAGGAKQFF	TGCGCCAGCAGCCCAAACGAAGGACTAGCGGGGGGGGCAAAGCAGTTCTTC